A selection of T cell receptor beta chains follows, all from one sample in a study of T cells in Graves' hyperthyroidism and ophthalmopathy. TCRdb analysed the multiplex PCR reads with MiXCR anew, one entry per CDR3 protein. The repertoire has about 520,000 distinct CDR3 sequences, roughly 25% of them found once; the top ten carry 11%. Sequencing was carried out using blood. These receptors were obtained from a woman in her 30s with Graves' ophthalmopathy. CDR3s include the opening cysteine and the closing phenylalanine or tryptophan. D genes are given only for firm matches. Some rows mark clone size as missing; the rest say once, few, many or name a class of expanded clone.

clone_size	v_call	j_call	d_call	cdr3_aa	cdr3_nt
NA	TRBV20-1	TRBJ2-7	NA	CSAPPDSYEQYF	TGCAGTGCTCCCCCGGACAGCTACGAGCAGTACTTC
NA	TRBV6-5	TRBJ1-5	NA	CASSYVRDSNQPQHF	TGTGCCAGCAGTTACGTTCGGGACAGCAATCAGCCCCAGCATTTT
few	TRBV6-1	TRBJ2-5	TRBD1	CASWDSQGGEETQYF	TGTGCCAGCTGGGACAGCCAAGGGGGAGAAGAGACCCAGTACTTC
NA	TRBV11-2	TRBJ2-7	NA	CASSYKDSWSGEQYF	TGTGCCAGCAGCTACAAGGACTCTTGGTCGGGCGAGCAGTACTTC
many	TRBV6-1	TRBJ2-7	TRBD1	CASSTTTGIAYEQYF	TGTGCCAGCAGCACCACGACAGGGATTGCCTACGAGCAGTACTTC
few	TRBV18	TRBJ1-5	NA	CASSPEDSNQPQHF	TGTGCCAGCTCCCCAGAGGACAGTAATCAGCCCCAGCATTTT
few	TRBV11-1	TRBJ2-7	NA	CASSPHRGGLRLYYEQYF	TGTGCCAGCAGCCCACACCGGGGCGGGCTTCGCCTCTACTACGAGCAGTACTTC
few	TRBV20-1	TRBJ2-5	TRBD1	CSALSNRGGRETQYF	TGCAGTGCTCTCTCTAACAGGGGTGGTAGGGAGACCCAGTACTTC
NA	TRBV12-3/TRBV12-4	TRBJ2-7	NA	CASSFGPPEYYEQYF	TGTGCCAGCAGTTTTGGGCCCCCGGAGTACTACGAGCAGTACTTC
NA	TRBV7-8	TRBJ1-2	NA	CASSPTDKNYGYTF	TGTGCCAGCAGCCCTACCGACAAGAACTATGGCTACACCTTC
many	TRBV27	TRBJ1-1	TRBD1	CASSPWTGILNTEAFF	TGTGCCAGCAGCCCATGGACAGGGATCCTGAACACTGAAGCTTTCTTT
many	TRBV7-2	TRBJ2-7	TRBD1	CASSHRDSSYEQYF	TGTGCCAGCAGCCACCGGGACAGCTCCTACGAGCAGTACTTC
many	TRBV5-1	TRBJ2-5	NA	CASSLWFEEETQYF	TGCGCCAGCAGCTTGTGGTTCGAGGAAGAGACCCAGTACTTC
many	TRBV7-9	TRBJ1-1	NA	CASSPWGVTNTEAFF	TGTGCCAGCAGCCCATGGGGGGTTACGAACACTGAAGCTTTCTTT
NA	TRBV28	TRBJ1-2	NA	CASSFPNEYYGYTF	TGTGCCAGCAGTTTCCCTAATGAATACTATGGCTACACCTTC
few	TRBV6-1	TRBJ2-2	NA	CASSRDWINTGELFF	TGTGCCAGCAGCCGGGACTGGATAAACACCGGGGAGCTGTTTTTT
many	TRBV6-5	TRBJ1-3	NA	CASSLRPGAGNTIYF	TGTGCCAGCAGTTTAAGACCAGGGGCTGGAAACACCATATATTTT
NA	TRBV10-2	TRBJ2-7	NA	CASSEPESPLGEQYF	TGCGCCAGCAGTGAGCCCGAAAGTCCGCTAGGCGAGCAGTACTTC
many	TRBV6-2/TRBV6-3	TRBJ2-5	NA	CASSPNRHKTQYF	TGTGCCAGCAGTCCCAACCGACACAAGACCCAGTACTTC
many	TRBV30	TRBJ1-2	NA	CAWSTPLTIGYTF	TGTGCCTGGAGTACTCCGTTAACTATCGGCTACACCTTC
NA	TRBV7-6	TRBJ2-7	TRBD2	CASGRTVGGGMQYF	TGTGCCAGCGGACGTACGGTCGGCGGGGGAATGCAGTACTTC
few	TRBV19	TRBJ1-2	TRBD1	CASSIPGQGLSGYTF	TGTGCCAGTAGTATCCCCGGACAGGGTCTTTCTGGCTACACCTTC
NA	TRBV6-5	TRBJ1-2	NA	CASSYSSFFGYTF	TGTGCCAGCAGTTACTCGAGCTTTTTTGGCTACACCTTC
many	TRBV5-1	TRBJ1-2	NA	CASSLGPGQQGYGYTF	TGCGCCAGCAGCTTGGGGCCCGGCCAACAGGGCTATGGCTACACCTTC
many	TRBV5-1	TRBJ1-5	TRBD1	CASSLRDRGPYSNQPQHF	TGCGCCAGCAGCTTGAGGGACAGGGGACCTTATAGCAATCAGCCCCAGCATTTT
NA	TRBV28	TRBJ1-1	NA	CASSPYSVGKTEAFF	TGTGCCAGCAGCCCCTACAGTGTGGGGAAAACTGAAGCTTTCTTT
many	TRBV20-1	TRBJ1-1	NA	CSARNTAEAFF	TGCAGTGCTAGGAATACCGCTGAAGCTTTCTTT
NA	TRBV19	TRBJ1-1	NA	CASRLNLRAFF	TGTGCCAGTAGGCTAAACCTGAGAGCTTTCTTT
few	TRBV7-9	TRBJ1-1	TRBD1	CASSGGDRGAGAFF	TGTGCCAGCAGCGGGGGGGACAGGGGCGCAGGAGCTTTCTTT
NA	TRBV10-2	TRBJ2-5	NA	CASTGPSGRGETQYF	TGCGCCAGCACCGGGCCCTCCGGCCGGGGGGAGACCCAGTACTTC
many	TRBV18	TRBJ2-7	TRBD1	CASSPPGTGIRYEQYF	TGTGCCAGCTCACCACCGGGGACAGGGATCCGCTACGAGCAGTACTTC
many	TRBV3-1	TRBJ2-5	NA	CASSQNRAQETQYF	TGTGCCAGCAGCCAAAATCGGGCGCAAGAGACCCAGTACTTC
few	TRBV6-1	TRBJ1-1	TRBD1	CASSALNRGAAFF	TGTGCCAGCAGCGCACTAAACAGGGGGGCGGCTTTCTTT
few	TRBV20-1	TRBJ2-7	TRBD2	CSARGGSDYEQYF	TGCAGTGCTAGGGGCGGGAGTGATTACGAGCAGTACTTC
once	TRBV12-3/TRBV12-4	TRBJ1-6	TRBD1	CASSLGDRDSPLHF	TGTGCCAGCAGTTTAGGAGACAGGGATTCACCCCTCCACTTT
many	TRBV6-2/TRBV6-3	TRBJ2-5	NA	CASSYGEGAWETQYF	TGTGCCAGCAGTTACGGGGAGGGGGCGTGGGAGACCCAGTACTTC
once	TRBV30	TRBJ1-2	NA	CAWNPTRVNYGYTF	TGTGCCTGGAACCCAACCAGGGTTAACTATGGCTACACCTTC
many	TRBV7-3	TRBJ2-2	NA	CASSSQGRELFF	TGTGCCAGCAGCTCTCAGGGCAGGGAGCTGTTTTTT
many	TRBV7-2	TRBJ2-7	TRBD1	CASSPTPGGSYEQYF	TGTGCCAGCAGCCCCACCCCAGGGGGCTCCTACGAGCAGTACTTC
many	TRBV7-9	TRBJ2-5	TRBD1	CASSLWDRELETQYF	TGTGCCAGCAGCCTCTGGGACAGGGAATTAGAGACCCAGTACTTC
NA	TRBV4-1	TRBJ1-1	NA	CVSSHPSGGTEAFF	TGCGTCAGCAGCCACCCCTCGGGGGGCACTGAAGCTTTCTTT
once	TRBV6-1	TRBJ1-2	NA	CAARVSQRVYGYTF	TGTGCCGCGCGGGTCTCCCAGCGGGTCTATGGCTACACCTTC
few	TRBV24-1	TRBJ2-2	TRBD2	CATSDGTSGGFNTGELFF	TGTGCCACCAGTGACGGAACTAGCGGGGGCTTTAACACCGGGGAGCTGTTTTTT
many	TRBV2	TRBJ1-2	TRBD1	CASYRQGRNYGYTF	TGTGCCAGCTACCGACAGGGCCGAAACTATGGCTACACCTTC
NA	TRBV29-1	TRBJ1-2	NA	CSVEDVRGRLSGYTF	TGCAGCGTTGAAGATGTACGGGGGAGGCTGTCTGGCTACACCTTC
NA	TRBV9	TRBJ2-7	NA	CASSVDRAPYEQYF	TGTGCCAGCAGCGTTGACCGAGCGCCCTACGAGCAGTACTTC
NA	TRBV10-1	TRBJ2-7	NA	CASSPRDGESEQYF	TGCGCCAGCAGCCCCCGGGACGGAGAGAGCGAGCAGTACTTC
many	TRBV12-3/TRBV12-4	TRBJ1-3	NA	CASSPNVQSRNTIYF	TGTGCCAGCAGCCCAAACGTACAATCCAGAAACACCATATATTTT
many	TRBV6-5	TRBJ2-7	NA	CASSYGGRTIPYEQYF	TGTGCCAGCAGTTACGGGGGACGGACTATCCCCTACGAGCAGTACTTC